The sequence of this TCR beta chain was determined in a study of cytotoxic CD8 clonotypes in ibrutinib-treated CLL. Study information: Patient counts were ten to eleven relapsed/refractory, around 15 treatment-naive and under 18 IGHV unmutated. The sample average was about 270,000 productive templates and 94,082 productive rearrangements. Response specimens were obtained following a median treatment duration of roughly 11 months, with a range of 6 to 36.

Libraries were prepared by immunoSEQ multiplex PCR; TCRdb keeps only in-frame clonotypes and omits some of them. This table has just over 200,000 clones, more than 70% appearing once. Study-level points and caveats: Increased clonality at ibrutinib response gave way to a return toward baseline at progression.

Note on this clone: Its antigen is not identified.

CDR3 length: 14 residues. Germline assignment: CDR1 MDHEN and CDR2 SYDVKM. V shed 7 bases, J shed 4 bases, and the junction held 9 bases outside the gene matches. This TCR was sampled from a human donor with chronic lymphocytic leukemia. Sequences were derived from PBMCs, sampled after 12 months of ibrutinib treatment. This chain uses TRBV28 with TRBJ2-7, with 8 nucleotides matching TRBD2. The DNA of the CDR3 is TGTGCCAGCACGGAAAGCGGGAGTAGGTACGAGCAGTACTTC. Translation gives CASTESGSRYEQYF.